The clone carrying this TCR beta chain was observed at least ten times. Its target is unknown. The CDR3 goes on 3 residues after the read ends, and that part is filled in from the germline J gene. CDR3 size: 13 residues. Germline V gives CDR1 LNHDA, CDR2 SQIVND (reference sequence). Trimming removed 8 bases at V and 4 bases at J, with 13 bases between. The record originates from a study of T cell clonality in common variable immunodeficiency. Study conclusions and caveats: CVID subjects had higher TCRbeta clonality than healthy controls, most marked in about a third. Patient heterogeneity in the CVID cohort limited correlations between repertoire features and clinical complications.

TCRdb's table, derived via immunoSEQ multiplex PCR, lists solely in-frame clones and lacks some. The sample holds about 52,000 clones, and no clone turns up only once. The gene calls are TRBV19 and TRBJ2-3; D perhaps matches TRBD2 (6 bases). The receptor comes from a person aged 18 to 75 in good health. Sequencing input: peripheral blood mononuclear cells. The sequenced part of the CDR3 DNA is TGTGCCAGTGTGGCGGGGTCAGCAGATACG. Translation gives CASVAGSADT. The whole CDR3 is CASVAGSADTQYF.